This T cell receptor beta chain derives from a study of human T cells and chemical hapten exposure. Study-wide context: DPC at 2% was the sensitizing agent, placed on 2 cm by 2 cm of upper inner arm skin.

V shed 2 bases, J shed 1 base, and the junction held 6 bases outside the gene matches. The CDR3 consists of 16 residues. Germline V gene data show CDR1 as SGHRS and CDR2 as YFSETQ. Note on this clonotype: Its specificity is unknown.

Regarding time point: patch test 1, 2 weeks after DPC sensitization. Treatment given: therapeutic diphenylcyclopropenone sensitization with weekly scalp DPC. The study, taken as a whole, reports: Counts of TCRs above 1 in 1000 frequency stayed unchanged with DPC sensitization.

MiXCR, run by TCRdb on the RACE reads, gives a single entry per CDR3 protein. The sample lists around 52,000 distinct CDR3 sequences; over 7.5% were seen once. This material consisted of whole blood, taken in connection with sensitization to the hapten diphenylcyclopropenone (DPC). This clonotype originated in a woman aged 40 to 49 with alopecia areata. Some clones in this sample may be carry-over from other donors' samples. This chain joins TRBV5-1 and TRBJ1-1; the match to TRBD1 covers 9 bases. The CDR3 coding sequence is TGCGCCAGCAGCTTCGGGACAGGGAGATCGAACACTGAAGCTTTCTTT. Its protein product is CASSFGTGRSNTEAFF.